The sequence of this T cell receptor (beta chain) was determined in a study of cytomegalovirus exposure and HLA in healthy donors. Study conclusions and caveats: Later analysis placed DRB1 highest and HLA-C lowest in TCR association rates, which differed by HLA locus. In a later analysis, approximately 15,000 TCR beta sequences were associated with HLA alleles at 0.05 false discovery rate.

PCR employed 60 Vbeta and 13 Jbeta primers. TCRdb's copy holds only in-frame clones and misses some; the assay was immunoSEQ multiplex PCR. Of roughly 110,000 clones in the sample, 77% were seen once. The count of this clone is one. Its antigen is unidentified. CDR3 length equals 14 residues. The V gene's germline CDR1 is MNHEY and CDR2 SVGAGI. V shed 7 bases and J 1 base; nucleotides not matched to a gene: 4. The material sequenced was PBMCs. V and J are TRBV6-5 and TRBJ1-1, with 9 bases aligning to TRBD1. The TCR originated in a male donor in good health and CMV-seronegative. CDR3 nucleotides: TGTGCCAGCATCGGGACAGGGCGGAACACTGAAGCTTTCTTT. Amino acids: CASIGTGRNTEAFF.